This TCR beta chain was captured in a study of T cells in Graves' hyperthyroidism and ophthalmopathy (dated by TCRdb to the late 2010s). Regarding the study in general: Peripheral blood was collected at initial diagnosis, before any treatment. Thyroid tissue and blood T-cell repertoires from about six Graves' hyperthyroidism patients were also compared in the study. The paper reports TCR Vbeta CDR3 sequencing of approximately 130 peripheral blood samples: approximately 43 ophthalmopathy, about 75 hyperthyroidism and roughly 17 progressor patients. TCR V-J signatures able to tell the groups apart were searched for in a discovery cohort of around 95 patients, of whom around 42 had Graves' ophthalmopathy and roughly 59 had stable Graves' hyperthyroidism. After sampling, hyperthyroidism patients received methimazole starting at 30 mg daily, and ophthalmopathy patients received high-dose intravenous methylprednisolone. Whether ophthalmopathy could be predicted prospectively was tested in an independent validation cohort made up of under 20 hyperthyroidism patients plus 17 patients who later progressed to ophthalmopathy. The 95 to 100 discovery patients were randomly divided into training and test sets at a 7:3 ratio.

Amplification of TCR beta CDR3 regions was carried out from RNA transcripts. The first round of RT-PCR for the TCR CDR3 was performed with the HTBI primer set and the Qiagen OneStep RT-PCR kit. The libraries were constructed in a second round of multiplex PCR and then size-selected and purified. Sequencing of the libraries was done on an Illumina HiSeq2000 using paired-end 100 bp reads. The published analysis was carried out like this. SOAPnuke was used to process the raw data, removing reads that contained adapters or uncalled bases, had a mean Phred below 15, or lacked an exact match to the constant primer or identifier. High-quality paired reads were merged with COPE v1.2.5, and unique nucleotide sequences were defined as clonotypes. MiTCR v1.1 was used to align the clonotypes against IMGT TRBV, TRBD and TRBJ reference segments. The analysis included only V-J combinations with a frequency above 0.0001, which together covered approximately 99% of the repertoires. A TCS score was defined as the ratio of F50 (clonal expansion) to E x V (chaos), with BLOSUM62-based TCRdist applied between CDR3 peptides within each V-J. Welch's t-statistics and random forest reduced 500 to 650 V-J features to roughly 13, which were used in a naive Bayes classifier (R e1071). The public reads were run again by TCRdb, first through fastp at Q25 and then through MiXCR, and only productive beta chains were kept. Rows matching on CDR3 protein sequence are summarized as one entry with the most common DNA and genes. The V and J calls, along with clone size, are taken from TCRdb and not from the paper's own processing. The sample yields about 290,000 distinct CDR3 sequences; approximately 15% were counted once. The ten largest make up around 55% of the sample.

This clonotype has ten or more counts. Its antigen is still unknown. It has no much larger one-base neighbor in the sample; base qualities were not kept. Overall study outcomes, separate from this receptor: Most expanded thyroid clonotypes (frequency above 0.001) were also detected in blood, suggesting blood repertoires may reflect thyroid immune responses. Sample size was not statistically predetermined, and blinding of investigators to group allocation was not performed. In validation, progression to ophthalmopathy was predicted by the model with around 71% sensitivity and approximately 78% specificity, a median of approximately 7.1 months before onset. A 13 V-J signature model separated ophthalmopathy from stable hyperthyroidism, with around 91% sensitivity and about 81% specificity in cross-validation and 80%/75% in testing.

There are 12 amino acids in the CDR3, from cysteine to phenylalanine inclusive. Only the CDR3 portion is preserved as DNA: 36 bases, with reading frame beginning at the first base. CDR1 SNHLY and CDR2 FYNNEI were looked up in the germline V gene. Ophthalmopathy patients had moderately to severely active disease, with a Clinical Activity Score of 3 or more, a NOSPECS grade of 4 or more, and a disease duration of less than 3 months. The study excluded patients with uncontrolled infections, other autoimmune diseases, pregnancy or lactation. Diagnoses were established on the basis of clinical symptoms, serum thyroxine and TRAb, thyroid ultrasound, and orbital computed tomography. Ficoll-Paque density gradient centrifugation was used to isolate PBMCs from around 10 ml of fresh peripheral blood. Trizol reagent was used to extract total RNA, and RNA quality was then checked on an Agilent 2100 Bioanalyzer.

Material: blood. This clonotype originated in a woman aged 55-69 years with Graves' ophthalmopathy. Recombination linked TRBV2 to TRBJ1-5, with a tentative D gene TRBD1 over 5 matching bases. The sequence in DNA is TGTGCTTCGGGGCAAAAGAGTCAGCCCCAGCATTTT. The translation is CASGQKSQPQHF.